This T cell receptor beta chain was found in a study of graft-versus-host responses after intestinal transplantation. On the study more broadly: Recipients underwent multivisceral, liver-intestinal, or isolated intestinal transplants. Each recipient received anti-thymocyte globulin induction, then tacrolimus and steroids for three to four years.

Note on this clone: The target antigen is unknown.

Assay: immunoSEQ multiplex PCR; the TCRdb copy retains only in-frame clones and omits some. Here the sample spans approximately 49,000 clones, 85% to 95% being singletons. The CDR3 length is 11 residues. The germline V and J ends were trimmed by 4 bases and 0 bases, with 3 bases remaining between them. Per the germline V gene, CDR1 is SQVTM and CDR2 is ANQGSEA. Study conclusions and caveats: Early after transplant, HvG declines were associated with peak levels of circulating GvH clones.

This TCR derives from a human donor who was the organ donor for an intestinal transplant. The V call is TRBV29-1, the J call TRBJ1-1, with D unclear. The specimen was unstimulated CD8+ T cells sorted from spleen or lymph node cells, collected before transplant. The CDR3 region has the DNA TGCAGCGTTGTAATGAACACTGAAGCTTTCTTT. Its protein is CSVVMNTEAFF.